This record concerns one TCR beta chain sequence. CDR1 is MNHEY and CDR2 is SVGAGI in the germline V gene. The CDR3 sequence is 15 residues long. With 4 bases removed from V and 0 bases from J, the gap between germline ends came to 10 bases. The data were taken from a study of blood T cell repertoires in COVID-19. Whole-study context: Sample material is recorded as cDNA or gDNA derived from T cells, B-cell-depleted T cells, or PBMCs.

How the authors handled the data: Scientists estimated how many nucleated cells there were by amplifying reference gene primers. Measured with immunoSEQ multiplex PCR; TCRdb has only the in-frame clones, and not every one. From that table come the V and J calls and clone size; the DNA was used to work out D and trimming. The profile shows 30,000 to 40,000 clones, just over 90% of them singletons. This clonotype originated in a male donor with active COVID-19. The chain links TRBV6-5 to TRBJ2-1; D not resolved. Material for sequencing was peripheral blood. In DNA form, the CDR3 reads TGTGCCAGCAGTTTAAACCCGAGCTCCTACAATGAGCAGTTCTTC. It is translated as CASSLNPSSYNEQFF.